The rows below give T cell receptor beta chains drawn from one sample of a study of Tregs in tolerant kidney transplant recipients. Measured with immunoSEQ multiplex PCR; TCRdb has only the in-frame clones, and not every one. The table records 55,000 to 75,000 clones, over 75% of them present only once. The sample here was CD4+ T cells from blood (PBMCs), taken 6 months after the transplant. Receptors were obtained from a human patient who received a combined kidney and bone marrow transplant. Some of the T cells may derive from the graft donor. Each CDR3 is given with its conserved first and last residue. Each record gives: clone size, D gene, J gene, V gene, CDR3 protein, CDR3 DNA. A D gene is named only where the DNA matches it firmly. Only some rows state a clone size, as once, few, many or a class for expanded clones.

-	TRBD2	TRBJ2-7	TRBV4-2	CASSQALSGGLDYEQYF	TGTGCCAGCAGCCAGGCTCTTAGCGGGGGACTAGACTACGAGCAGTACTTC
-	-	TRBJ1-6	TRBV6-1	CASSEGSGRSPLHF	TGTGCCAGCAGTGAAGGGAGCGGACGTTCACCCCTCCACTTT
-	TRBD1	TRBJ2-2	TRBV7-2	CASTRTGGTGELFF	TGTGCCAGCACCCGGACAGGGGGCACCGGGGAGCTGTTTTTT
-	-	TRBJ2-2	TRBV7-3	CASSSPGTPNTGELFF	TGTGCCAGCAGCTCTCCCGGGACTCCGAACACCGGGGAGCTGTTTTTT
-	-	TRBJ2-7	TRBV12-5	CASGLGGKTGEQYF	TGTGCTAGTGGTTTAGGTGGCAAGACGGGAGAGCAGTACTTC
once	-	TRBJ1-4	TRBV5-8	CASSLGGTGIFEKLFF	TGTGCCAGCAGCTTGGGGGGTACCGGGATCTTCGAAAAACTGTTTTTT
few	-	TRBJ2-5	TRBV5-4	CATRVQGRRWETQYF	TGTGCCACCAGAGTACAGGGTCGGAGATGGGAGACCCAGTACTTC
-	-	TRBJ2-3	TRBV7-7	CASSMTSLPTDTQYF	TGTGCCAGCAGCATGACTAGTCTTCCAACAGATACGCAGTATTTT
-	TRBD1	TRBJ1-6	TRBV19	CASSSTGAKSSPLHF	TGTGCCAGTAGTTCCACAGGGGCAAAGAGTTCACCCCTCCACTTT
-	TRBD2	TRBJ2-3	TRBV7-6	CASSLVSSGVFTDTQYF	TGTGCCAGCAGCTTAGTCTCTAGCGGGGTGTTCACAGATACGCAGTATTTT
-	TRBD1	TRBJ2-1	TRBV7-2	CASSLIDRGLEQFF	TGTGCCAGCAGCTTAATTGACAGGGGGCTCGAGCAGTTCTTC
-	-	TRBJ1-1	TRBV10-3	CAISLTGNTEAFF	TGTGCCATCAGCCTGACAGGGAACACTGAAGCTTTCTTT
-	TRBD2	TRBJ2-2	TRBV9	CASSVSSGTSTGELFF	TGTGCCAGCAGCGTAAGCTCCGGGACTAGCACCGGGGAGCTGTTTTTT
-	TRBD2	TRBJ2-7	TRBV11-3	CASSLGSSGINEQYF	TGTGCCAGCAGCTTAGGGTCTAGCGGGATTAACGAGCAGTACTTC
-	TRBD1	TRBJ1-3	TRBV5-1	CASSSQTQTGPISGNTIYF	TGCGCCAGCAGCTCCCAAACGCAGACAGGGCCCATCTCTGGAAACACCATATATTTT
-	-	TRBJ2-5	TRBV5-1	CASSPGVAETQYF	TGCGCCAGCAGCCCAGGGGTAGCAGAGACCCAGTACTTC
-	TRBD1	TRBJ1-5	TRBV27	CASRGTGGEIYNQPQHF	TGTGCCAGCAGAGGGACAGGGGGCGAAATATATAATCAGCCCCAGCATTTT
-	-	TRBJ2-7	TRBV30	CAWSGAREQYF	TGTGCCTGGAGTGGCGCGAGGGAGCAGTACTTC
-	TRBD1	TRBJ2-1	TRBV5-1	CASSHLPGQGEVEQFF	TGCGCCAGCAGCCACCTTCCGGGACAGGGGGAGGTGGAGCAGTTCTTC
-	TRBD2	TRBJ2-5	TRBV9	CASSVGLAGGLETQYF	TGTGCCAGCAGCGTTGGGCTAGCGGGGGGGTTAGAGACCCAGTACTTC
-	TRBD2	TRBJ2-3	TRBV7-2	CASRPLRGGLDTQYF	TGTGCCAGCAGGCCCCTCCGGGGGGGCTTGGATACGCAGTATTTT
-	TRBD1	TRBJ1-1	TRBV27	CASSLTGQGAEAFF	TGTGCCAGCAGTTTAACGGGCCAGGGGGCTGAAGCTTTCTTT
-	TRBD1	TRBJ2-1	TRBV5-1	CASSLSNRGFFEQFF	TGCGCCAGCAGCTTGTCAAACAGGGGATTTTTTGAGCAGTTCTTC
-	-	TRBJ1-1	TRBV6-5	CASSPRMRGTEAFF	TGTGCCAGCAGTCCCCGGATGAGAGGCACTGAAGCTTTCTTT
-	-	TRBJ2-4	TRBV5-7	CASSFVLEKVVKNIQYF	TGTGCCAGCAGCTTTGTGCTAGAGAAGGTAGTCAAAAACATTCAGTACTTC
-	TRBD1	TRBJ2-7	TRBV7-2	CASSLAGTGAAYEQYF	TGTGCCAGCAGCTTAGCCGGGACAGGGGCCGCCTACGAGCAGTACTTC
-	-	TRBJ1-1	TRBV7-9	CASSPGMLNTEAFF	TGTGCCAGCAGCCCGGGGATGTTGAACACTGAAGCTTTCTTT
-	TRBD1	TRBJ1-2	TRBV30	CACEPGQGGLYGYTF	TGTGCCTGTGAGCCGGGACAGGGGGGGCTCTATGGCTACACCTTC
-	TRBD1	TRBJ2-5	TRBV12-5	CASGSDRGQQETQYF	TGTGCTAGTGGTTCGGACAGGGGGCAGCAAGAGACCCAGTACTTC
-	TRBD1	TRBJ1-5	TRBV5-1	CASSSGQGSQPQHF	TGCGCCAGCAGCTCCGGACAGGGGAGTCAGCCCCAGCATTTT
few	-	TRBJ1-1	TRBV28	CASPRWLSEAFF	TGTGCCAGCCCTAGGTGGCTCTCTGAAGCTTTCTTT
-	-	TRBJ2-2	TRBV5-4	CASSKGLSINTGELFF	TGTGCCAGCAGCAAAGGACTGAGCATTAACACCGGGGAGCTGTTTTTT
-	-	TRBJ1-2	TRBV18	CASSRQGPQGYGYTF	TGTGCCAGCTCACGGCAGGGGCCGCAAGGATATGGCTACACCTTC
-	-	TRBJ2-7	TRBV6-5	CASSDRSKSYEQYF	TGTGCCAGCAGTGACAGGTCCAAATCCTACGAGCAGTACTTC
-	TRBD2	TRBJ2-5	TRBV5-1	CASSLASGGETQYF	TGCGCCAGCAGCTTGGCATCCGGGGGGGAGACCCAGTACTTC
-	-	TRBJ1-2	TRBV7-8	CASSLGQDKPYGYTF	TGTGCCAGCAGCTTAGGACAGGATAAGCCCTATGGCTACACCTTC
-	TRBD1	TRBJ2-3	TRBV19	CASRIPGQSTDTQYF	TGTGCCAGTAGGATTCCGGGACAGAGCACAGATACGCAGTATTTT
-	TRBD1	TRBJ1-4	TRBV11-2	CASSPDFPRDRGLEKLFF	TGTGCCAGCAGCCCCGATTTTCCGCGGGACAGGGGTTTAGAAAAACTGTTTTTT
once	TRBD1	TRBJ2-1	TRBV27	CASSDRDSYYNEQFF	TGTGCCAGCAGTGACCGGGACAGTTACTACAATGAGCAGTTCTTC
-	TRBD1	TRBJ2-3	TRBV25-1	CASSETRDRVTDTQYF	TGTGCCAGCAGTGAAACCCGGGACAGGGTTACAGATACGCAGTATTTT
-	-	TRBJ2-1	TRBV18	CASSYGSGEQFF	TGTGCCAGCTCATACGGGAGCGGTGAGCAGTTCTTC
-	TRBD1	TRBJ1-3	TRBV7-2	CASSLEWTGFGNTIYF	TGTGCCAGCAGCTTAGAATGGACAGGGTTTGGAAACACCATATATTTT
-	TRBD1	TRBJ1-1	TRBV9	CASSSPPGQGLRLDTEAFF	TGTGCCAGCAGCTCCCCGCCGGGACAGGGCTTACGGTTGGACACTGAAGCTTTCTTT
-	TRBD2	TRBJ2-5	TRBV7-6	CASSLALAGGETQYF	TGTGCCAGCAGCTTAGCACTAGCGGGAGGAGAGACCCAGTACTTC
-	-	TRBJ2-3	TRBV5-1	CASSLGATYTDTQYF	TGCGCCAGCAGCTTGGGGGCCACCTACACAGATACGCAGTATTTT
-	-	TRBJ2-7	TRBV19	CASSRDFSYEQYF	TGTGCCAGTAGTAGGGACTTCTCCTACGAGCAGTACTTC
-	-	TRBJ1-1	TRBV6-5	CASSYSPQDIEAFF	TGTGCCAGCAGTTACTCTCCCCAGGATATAGAAGCTTTCTTT
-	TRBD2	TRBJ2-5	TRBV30	CAWRFRVAGVETQYF	TGTGCCTGGAGGTTTCGGGTAGCGGGGGTAGAGACCCAGTACTTC
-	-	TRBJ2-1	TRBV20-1	CSASAGTSQFF	TGCAGTGCTAGCGCCGGGACATCGCAGTTCTTC
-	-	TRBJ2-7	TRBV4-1	CASSHAFRQVYEQYF	TGCGCCAGCAGCCACGCGTTTCGACAGGTCTACGAGCAGTACTTC
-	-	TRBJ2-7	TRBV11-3	CASSLDPAGNYEQYF	TGTGCCAGCAGCTTAGATCCCGCGGGGAATTACGAGCAGTACTTC
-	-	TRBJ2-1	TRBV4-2	CASSQVLGIDNNEQFF	TGTGCCAGCAGCCAAGTTCTGGGTATTGACAACAATGAGCAGTTCTTC
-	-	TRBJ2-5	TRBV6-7	CASSSTGPQMGETQYF	TGTGCCAGCAGTTCCACAGGGCCTCAAATGGGAGAGACCCAGTACTTC
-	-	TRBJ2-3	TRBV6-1	CASSELQPGTDTDTQYF	TGTGCCAGCAGTGAATTGCAGCCGGGGACTGACACAGATACGCAGTATTTT